These T cell receptor beta chains were read from a single sample in a study of blood T cell repertoires in COVID-19. The data were produced by immunoSEQ multiplex PCR, yet TCRdb's version contains in-frame clones alone and is incomplete. The sample consists of approximately 34,000 clones, about 90% of them appearing once. The material sequenced was peripheral blood. The receptors here all came from a human donor in a cohort sampled during active COVID-19. CDR3s include the opening cysteine and the closing phenylalanine or tryptophan. D genes are given only for firm matches. Clone size is given for some rows only: seen once, a few or many times, or a class if the clone is expanded.

size: NA
V: TRBV12-3/TRBV12-4
D: NA
J: TRBJ1-1
CDR3: CASSFGQNTEAFF
DNA: TGTGCCAGCAGTTTTGGGCAGAACACTGAAGCTTTCTTT

size: NA
V: TRBV2
D: NA
J: TRBJ1-4
CDR3: CASAGTLSTNEKLFF
DNA: TGTGCCAGCGCCGGGACTCTTTCAACTAATGAAAAACTGTTTTTT

size: NA
V: TRBV7-2
D: TRBD2
J: TRBJ2-7
CDR3: CASSPRAGGPSYEQYF
DNA: TGTGCCAGCAGCCCCCGAGCGGGGGGGCCTTCCTACGAGCAGTACTTC

size: NA
V: TRBV30
D: NA
J: TRBJ2-4
CDR3: CAWSGQGPSVAYF
DNA: TGTGCCTGGAGTGGTCAGGGTCCCTCTGTGGCGTACTTC

size: NA
V: TRBV5-1
D: TRBD2
J: TRBJ2-1
CDR3: CASSSTGTSGYNEQFF
DNA: TGCGCCAGCAGCTCCACCGGGACTAGCGGCTACAATGAGCAGTTCTTC

size: NA
V: TRBV7-2
D: TRBD2
J: TRBJ2-3
CDR3: CASSSYSGLGADTQYF
DNA: TGTGCCAGCAGCTCATATTCGGGACTAGGGGCAGATACGCAGTATTTT

size: once
V: TRBV7-2
D: TRBD2
J: TRBJ2-4
CDR3: CASSSDPRLAAKNIQYF
DNA: TGTGCCAGCAGCTCCGACCCCCGACTAGCGGCCAAAAACATTCAGTACTTC

size: NA
V: TRBV28
D: NA
J: TRBJ1-2
CDR3: CASSLPRQYGYTF
DNA: TGTGCCAGCAGTTTGCCCAGGCAATATGGCTACACCTTC

size: NA
V: TRBV19
D: TRBD2
J: TRBJ2-1
CDR3: CASSLPPWGGFNEQFF
DNA: TGTGCCAGTAGTCTCCCCCCATGGGGGGGGTTCAATGAGCAGTTCTTC

size: NA
V: TRBV10-3
D: NA
J: TRBJ2-7
CDR3: CAISESGGEQYF
DNA: TGTGCCATCAGTGAGTCCGGGGGCGAGCAGTACTTC

size: NA
V: TRBV10-3
D: TRBD1
J: TRBJ1-1
CDR3: CAITSGGKRTEAFF
DNA: TGTGCCATCACCTCAGGGGGCAAGAGGACTGAAGCTTTCTTT

size: few
V: TRBV18
D: NA
J: TRBJ1-3
CDR3: CASSPGQLDTIYF
DNA: TGTGCCAGCTCGCCCGGACAGCTGGACACCATATATTTT

size: NA
V: TRBV3-1/TRBV3-2
D: TRBD1
J: TRBJ1-2
CDR3: CASSRGDRGDGYTF
DNA: TGTGCCAGCAGCCGAGGAGACAGGGGTGATGGCTACACCTTC

size: NA
V: TRBV6-4
D: TRBD1
J: TRBJ1-1
CDR3: CASSPGTGGIGAFF
DNA: TGTGCCAGCAGTCCCGGGACAGGGGGCATTGGAGCTTTCTTT

size: NA
V: TRBV6-5
D: TRBD1
J: TRBJ2-7
CDR3: CASRTDRGSSYEQYF
DNA: TGTGCCAGCAGAACGGACAGGGGAAGCTCCTACGAGCAGTACTTC

size: once
V: TRBV7-3
D: NA
J: TRBJ1-6
CDR3: CASSSGNSPLHF
DNA: TGTGCCAGCAGCTCAGGGAATTCACCCCTCCACTTT

size: NA
V: TRBV7-9
D: NA
J: TRBJ2-7
CDR3: CASSLGPGDEQYF
DNA: TGTGCCAGCAGCTTGGGGCCGGGGGATGAGCAGTACTTC

size: NA
V: TRBV18
D: TRBD2
J: TRBJ2-1
CDR3: CASSPPPSGGSFYNEQFF
DNA: TGTGCCAGCTCACCACCACCTAGCGGGGGGTCCTTCTACAATGAGCAGTTCTTC

size: NA
V: TRBV18
D: NA
J: TRBJ1-3
CDR3: CASSSNRGSGNTIYF
DNA: TGTGCCAGCTCATCGAACCGGGGATCTGGAAACACCATATATTTT

size: NA
V: TRBV18
D: NA
J: TRBJ2-2
CDR3: CASSQQGMITGELFF
DNA: TGTGCCAGCTCACAACAGGGTATGATCACCGGGGAGCTGTTTTTT

size: NA
V: TRBV2
D: NA
J: TRBJ1-2
CDR3: CAGTGQQIPLANYGYTF
DNA: TGTGCCGGAACAGGGCAACAGATCCCCTTAGCTAACTATGGCTACACCTTC

size: once
V: TRBV5-4
D: NA
J: TRBJ1-1
CDR3: CASSLAAGLNTEAFF
DNA: TGTGCCAGCAGCTTGGCAGCGGGCCTGAACACTGAAGCTTTCTTT

size: NA
V: TRBV7-2
D: NA
J: TRBJ1-5
CDR3: CASSYQADGNQPQHF
DNA: TGTGCCAGCAGCTATCAAGCGGACGGCAATCAGCCCCAGCATTTT

size: once
V: TRBV6-5
D: TRBD1
J: TRBJ2-7
CDR3: CASSSGQGYEQYF
DNA: TGTGCCAGCAGTTCGGGACAGGGCTACGAGCAGTACTTC

size: once
V: TRBV7-3
D: NA
J: TRBJ2-6
CDR3: CASSLHPRAASSGANVLTF
DNA: TGTGCCAGCAGCTTACATCCCAGGGCCGCTTCTTCTGGGGCCAACGTCCTGACTTTC

size: NA
V: TRBV2
D: TRBD1
J: TRBJ2-7
CDR3: CASSGTGRWYEQYF
DNA: TGTGCCAGCAGTGGGACAGGGCGATGGTACGAGCAGTACTTC

size: NA
V: TRBV6-1
D: NA
J: TRBJ2-7
CDR3: CASSEGSSYEQYF
DNA: TGTGCCAGCAGTGAAGGGAGCTCCTACGAGCAGTACTTC

size: NA
V: TRBV5-1
D: NA
J: TRBJ2-2
CDR3: CASSFEGTGELFF
DNA: TGCGCCAGCAGCTTTGAGGGAACCGGGGAGCTGTTTTTT

size: NA
V: TRBV20-1
D: NA
J: TRBJ1-1
CDR3: CSASVSRGKIEAFF
DNA: TGCAGTGCTAGTGTGTCTAGGGGGAAGATTGAAGCTTTCTTT

size: NA
V: TRBV30
D: TRBD1
J: TRBJ2-2
CDR3: CAWSVQRGQYTGELFF
DNA: TGTGCCTGGAGTGTACAAAGGGGGCAATACACCGGGGAGCTGTTTTTT

size: few
V: TRBV19
D: NA
J: TRBJ1-3
CDR3: CASSVAGTMSRNTIYF
DNA: TGTGCCAGTAGTGTCGCCGGGACAATGAGTAGAAACACCATATATTTT

size: NA
V: TRBV7-2
D: NA
J: TRBJ1-5
CDR3: CASSLDRSTYQPQHF
DNA: TGTGCCAGCAGCTTAGACAGATCCACCTATCAGCCCCAGCATTTT

size: NA
V: TRBV6-5
D: TRBD2
J: TRBJ2-1
CDR3: CASSYLGLADEQFF
DNA: TGTGCCAGCAGTTACTTAGGACTAGCCGATGAGCAGTTCTTC

size: few
V: TRBV10-3
D: NA
J: TRBJ1-3
CDR3: CAISDEGAPASGNTIYF
DNA: TGTGCCATCAGTGACGAAGGGGCTCCCGCCTCTGGAAACACCATATATTTT

size: NA
V: TRBV29-1
D: NA
J: TRBJ1-1
CDR3: CSASPNPNTEAFF
DNA: TGCAGCGCATCACCTAACCCCAACACTGAAGCTTTCTTT

size: NA
V: TRBV6-1
D: NA
J: TRBJ2-5
CDR3: CASSDWGGHEKETQYF
DNA: TGTGCCAGCAGTGACTGGGGGGGCCACGAAAAAGAGACCCAGTACTTC

size: NA
V: TRBV7-7
D: NA
J: TRBJ2-2
CDR3: CASSLAMLLLAGELFF
DNA: TGTGCTAGCAGCTTAGCGATGCTACTCCTGGCCGGGGAGCTGTTTTTT

size: NA
V: TRBV7-2
D: TRBD1
J: TRBJ2-4
CDR3: CASSNRDSLAKNIQYF
DNA: TGTGCCAGCAGCAACCGGGACAGCTTAGCCAAAAACATTCAGTACTTC

size: NA
V: TRBV27
D: TRBD1
J: TRBJ1-4
CDR3: CASSRTGDGEKLFF
DNA: TGTGCCAGCAGCCGGACAGGGGACGGTGAAAAACTGTTTTTT

size: NA
V: TRBV4-3
D: TRBD2
J: TRBJ2-6
CDR3: CASSPWWTSGGTGANVLTF
DNA: TGCGCCAGCAGTCCATGGTGGACTAGCGGGGGGACGGGGGCCAACGTCCTGACTTTC

size: NA
V: TRBV7-2
D: NA
J: TRBJ1-5
CDR3: CASSLGTGNQPQHF
DNA: TGTGCCAGCAGCTTAGGAACGGGCAATCAGCCCCAGCATTTT

size: few
V: TRBV2
D: TRBD1
J: TRBJ1-2
CDR3: CASILDRGHGYGYTF
DNA: TGTGCCAGCATTCTTGACAGGGGGCATGGCTATGGCTACACCTTC

size: NA
V: TRBV6-5
D: TRBD1
J: TRBJ1-1
CDR3: CASRKTGLGEAFF
DNA: TGTGCCAGCAGGAAGACAGGGTTGGGTGAAGCTTTCTTT

size: NA
V: TRBV29-1
D: TRBD1
J: TRBJ1-1
CDR3: CSTGQAGTEAFF
DNA: TGCAGCACCGGACAGGCGGGCACTGAAGCTTTCTTT

size: NA
V: TRBV11-1
D: NA
J: TRBJ2-7
CDR3: CASSYGGPYEQYF
DNA: TGTGCCAGCAGCTACGGGGGTCCCTACGAGCAGTACTTC

size: NA
V: TRBV2
D: NA
J: TRBJ2-7
CDR3: CASSEAHLGRGYEQYF
DNA: TGTGCCAGCAGTGAAGCGCATCTCGGCAGGGGCTACGAGCAGTACTTC

size: few
V: TRBV7-6
D: NA
J: TRBJ1-1
CDR3: CASSPTGTPNTEAFF
DNA: TGTGCCAGCAGCCCCACCGGGACACCGAACACTGAAGCTTTCTTT

size: NA
V: TRBV5-1
D: NA
J: TRBJ2-7
CDR3: CASSLGVAGASYEQYF
DNA: TGCGCCAGCAGCTTGGGCGTTGCGGGGGCCTCCTACGAGCAGTACTTC

size: NA
V: TRBV7-9
D: TRBD1
J: TRBJ2-3
CDR3: CASSLDHATNRGRIYTQYF
DNA: TGTGCCAGCAGCTTAGACCACGCGACGAACAGGGGGCGCATTTATACGCAGTATTTT

size: NA
V: TRBV19
D: TRBD1
J: TRBJ2-2
CDR3: CATRDRGRTGELFF
DNA: TGTGCCACCAGGGACAGGGGTCGGACCGGGGAGCTGTTTTTT

size: NA
V: TRBV11-1
D: NA
J: TRBJ2-2
CDR3: CASSFGLVTGELFF
DNA: TGTGCCAGCAGCTTCGGACTCGTCACCGGGGAGCTGTTTTTT

size: NA
V: TRBV3-1/TRBV3-2
D: NA
J: TRBJ1-6
CDR3: CASSQGSGMGGNSPLHF
DNA: TGTGCCAGCAGCCAAGGGTCAGGTATGGGGGGTAATTCACCCCTCCACTTT

size: NA
V: TRBV6-6
D: TRBD1
J: TRBJ1-2
CDR3: CASRKRRQGDRDGYTF
DNA: TGTGCCAGCAGGAAACGCCGACAGGGGGACAGGGATGGCTACACCTTC

size: few
V: TRBV27
D: TRBD1
J: TRBJ2-7
CDR3: CASSSWGQSYEQYF
DNA: TGTGCCAGCAGTTCATGGGGACAGTCCTACGAGCAGTACTTC

size: NA
V: TRBV7-2
D: TRBD2
J: TRBJ2-3
CDR3: CATRGGTSFPDTQYF
DNA: TGTGCCACCCGGGGGGGGACCTCTTTCCCGGATACGCAGTATTTT

size: NA
V: TRBV5-5
D: NA
J: TRBJ2-7
CDR3: CASSRQGTGYEQYF
DNA: TGTGCCAGCAGTAGGCAGGGAACAGGCTACGAGCAGTACTTC

size: NA
V: TRBV15
D: TRBD1
J: TRBJ1-2
CDR3: CATSRIQGAGGYTF
DNA: TGTGCCACCAGCCGCATACAGGGGGCGGGTGGCTACACCTTC

size: NA
V: TRBV7-9
D: TRBD1
J: TRBJ1-3
CDR3: CASSGGTAGNTIYF
DNA: TGTGCCAGCAGCGGGGGGACAGCAGGAAACACCATATATTTT

size: NA
V: TRBV25-1
D: NA
J: TRBJ1-5
CDR3: CASSDLRDNQPQHF
DNA: TGTGCCAGCAGTGACCTTCGGGACAATCAGCCCCAGCATTTT